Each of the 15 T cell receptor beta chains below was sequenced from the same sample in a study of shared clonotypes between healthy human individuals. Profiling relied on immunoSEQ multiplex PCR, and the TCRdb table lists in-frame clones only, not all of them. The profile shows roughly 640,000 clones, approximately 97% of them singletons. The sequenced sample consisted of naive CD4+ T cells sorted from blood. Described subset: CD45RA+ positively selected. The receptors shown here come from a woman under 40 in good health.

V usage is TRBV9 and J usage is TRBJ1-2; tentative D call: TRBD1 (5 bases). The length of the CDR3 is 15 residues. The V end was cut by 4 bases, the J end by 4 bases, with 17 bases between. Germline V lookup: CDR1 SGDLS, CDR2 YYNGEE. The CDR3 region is CASSPGRGGSYGYTF. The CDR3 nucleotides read TGTGCCAGCAGCCCAGGGCGGGGAGGAAGCTATGGCTACACCTTC.

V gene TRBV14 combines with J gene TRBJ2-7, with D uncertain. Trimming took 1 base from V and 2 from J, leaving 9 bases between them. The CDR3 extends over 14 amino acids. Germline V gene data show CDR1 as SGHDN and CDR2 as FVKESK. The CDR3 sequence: CASSQGGQPYEQYF. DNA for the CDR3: TGTGCCAGCAGCCAAGGTGGCCAGCCCTACGAGCAGTACTTC.

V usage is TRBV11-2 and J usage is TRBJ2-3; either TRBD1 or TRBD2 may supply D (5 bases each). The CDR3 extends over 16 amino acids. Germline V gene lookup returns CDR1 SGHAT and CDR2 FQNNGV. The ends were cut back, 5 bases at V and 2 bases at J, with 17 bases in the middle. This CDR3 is CASSPGPPSFTDTQYF. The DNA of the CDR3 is TGTGCCAGCAGCCCGGGACCGCCGTCCTTCACAGATACGCAGTATTTT.

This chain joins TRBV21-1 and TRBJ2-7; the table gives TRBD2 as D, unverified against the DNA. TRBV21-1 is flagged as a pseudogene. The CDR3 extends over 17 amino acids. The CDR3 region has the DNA TGTGCCAGCAGCAACCCGGGGGGACTAGCGGCGGACCACGAGCAGTACTTC. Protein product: CASSNPGGLAADHEQYF.

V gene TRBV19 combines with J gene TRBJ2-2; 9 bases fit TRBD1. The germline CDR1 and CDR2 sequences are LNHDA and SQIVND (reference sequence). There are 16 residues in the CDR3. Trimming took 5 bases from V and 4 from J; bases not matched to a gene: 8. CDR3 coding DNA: TGTGCCAGTAGTGCCCGGACAGGGGCGAGCACCGGGGAGCTGTTTTTT. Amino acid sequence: CASSARTGASTGELFF.

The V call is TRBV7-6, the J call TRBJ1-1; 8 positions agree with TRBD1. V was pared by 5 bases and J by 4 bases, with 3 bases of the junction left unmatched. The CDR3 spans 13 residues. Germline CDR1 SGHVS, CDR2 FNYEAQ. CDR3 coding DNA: TGTGCCAGCAGCCACACAGGGGGCACTGAAGCTTTCTTT. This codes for CASSHTGGTEAFF.

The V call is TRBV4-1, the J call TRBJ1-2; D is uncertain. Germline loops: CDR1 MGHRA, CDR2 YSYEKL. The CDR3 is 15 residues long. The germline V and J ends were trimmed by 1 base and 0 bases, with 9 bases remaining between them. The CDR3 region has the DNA TGCGCCAGCAGCCAAGCACCCGGTTCTAACTATGGCTACACCTTC. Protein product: CASSQAPGSNYGYTF.

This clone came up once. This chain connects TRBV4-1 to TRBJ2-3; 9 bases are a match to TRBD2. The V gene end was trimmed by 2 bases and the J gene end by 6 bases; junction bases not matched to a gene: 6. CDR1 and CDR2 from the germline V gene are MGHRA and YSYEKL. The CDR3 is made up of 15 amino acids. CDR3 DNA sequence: TGCGCCAGCAGCCAAATTCTAGCGGGATTGGATACGCAGTATTTT. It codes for CASSQILAGLDTQYF.

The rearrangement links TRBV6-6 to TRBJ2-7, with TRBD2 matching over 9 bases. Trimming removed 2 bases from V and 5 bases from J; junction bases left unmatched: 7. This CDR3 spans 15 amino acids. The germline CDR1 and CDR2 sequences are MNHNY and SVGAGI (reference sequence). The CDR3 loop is CASSYGGTSIHEQYF. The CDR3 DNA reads TGTGCCAGCAGTTACGGTGGGACTAGCATCCACGAGCAGTACTTC.

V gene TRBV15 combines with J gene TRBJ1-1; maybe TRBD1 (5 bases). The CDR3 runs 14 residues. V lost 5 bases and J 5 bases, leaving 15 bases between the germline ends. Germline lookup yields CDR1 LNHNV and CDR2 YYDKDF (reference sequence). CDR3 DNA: TGTGCCACCAGCGTTTGGGGAGGGGTTACTGAAGCTTTCTTT. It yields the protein CATSVWGGVTEAFF. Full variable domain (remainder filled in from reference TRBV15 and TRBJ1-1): DAMVIQNPRYQVTQFGKPVTLSCSQTLNHNVMYWYQQKSSQAPKLLFHYYDKDFNNEADTPDNFQSRRPNTSFCFLDIRSPGLGDTAMYLCATSVWGGVTEAFFGQGTRLTVV.

For the CDR3, the DNA is TGCAGTGCTCTGGTTCTGCGTGAGCAGTTCTTC. As protein: CSALVLREQFF. V is TRBV20-1 and J is TRBJ2-1; D is undetermined. The CDR3 is made up of 11 amino acids. V dropped 5 bases and J dropped 9 bases, with 11 bases sitting between them. The germline V gene has CDR1 DFQATT and CDR2 SNEGSKA (reference sequence).

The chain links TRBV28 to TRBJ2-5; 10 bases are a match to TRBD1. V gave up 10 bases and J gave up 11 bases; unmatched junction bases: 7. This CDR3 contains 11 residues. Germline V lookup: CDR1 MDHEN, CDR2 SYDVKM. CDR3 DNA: TGTGCCACCGGGACAGGGGTTGAGCAGTACTTC. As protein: CATGTGVEQYF. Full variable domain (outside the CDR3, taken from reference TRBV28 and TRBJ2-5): DVKVTQSSRYLVKRTGEKVFLECVQDMDHENMFWYRQDPGLGLRLIYFSYDVKMKEKGDIPEGYSVSREKKERFSLILESASTNQTSMYLCATGTGVEQYFGPGTRLLVL.

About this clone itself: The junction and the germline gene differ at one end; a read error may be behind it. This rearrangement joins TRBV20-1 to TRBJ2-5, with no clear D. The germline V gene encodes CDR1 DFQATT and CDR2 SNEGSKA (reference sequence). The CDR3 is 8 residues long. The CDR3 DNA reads TGCAATGCCGACCCCTGGGACTTC. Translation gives CNADPWDF.

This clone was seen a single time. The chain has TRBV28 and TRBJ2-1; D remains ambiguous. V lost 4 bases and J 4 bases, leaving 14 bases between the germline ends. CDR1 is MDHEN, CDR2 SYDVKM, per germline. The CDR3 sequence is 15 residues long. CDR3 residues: CASSSPGRTYNEQFF. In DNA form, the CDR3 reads TGTGCCAGCAGTTCCCCAGGCCGGACGTACAATGAGCAGTTCTTC.

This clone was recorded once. In DNA, the CDR3 is TGTGCCAGCAGCACCCAAGGGTACGAGCAGTACTTC. It specifies CASSTQGYEQYF. V is TRBV11-2 and J is TRBJ2-7; D ambiguous. The V and J ends lost 5 bases and 4 bases respectively, with 9 bases between them. CDR1 SGHAT and CDR2 FQNNGV come from the germline V gene. The CDR3 spans 12 residues. Full variable domain (missing parts from reference TRBV11-2 and TRBJ2-7): EAGVAQSPRYKIIEKRQSVAFWCNPISGHATLYWYQQILGQGPKLLIQFQNNGVVDDSQLPKDRFSAERLKGVDSTLKIQPAKLEDSAVYLCASSTQGYEQYFGPGTRLTVT.